These T cell receptor beta chains were read from a single sample in a study of T-cell reconstitution after alpha-beta-depleted transplantation in children. TCRdb re-called the PCR reads through MiXCR, storing one row per CDR3 protein. The sample has approximately 640,000 distinct CDR3 sequences; about 15% are singletons. The material sequenced was PBMCs from the stem cell graft donor, taken from the stem cell graft. All receptors come from a human donor who donated a stem cell graft to a child with acute myeloid leukemia. Each CDR3 is given with its conserved first and last residue. A D gene is named only where the DNA matches it firmly. Where a row states a size, it is once, few, many or the class of an expanded clone; other rows omit it.

TGTGCCAGACACCGGAGGGGCGGGGGCCCGTCCTCAGACACCGGGGAGCTGTTTTTT | CARHRRGGGPSSDTGELFF | TRBV5-3 | NA | NA | TRBJ2-2
TGTGCCAGCAGTTACTCGACGGCTAGCGGGGCCTACAATGAGCAGTTCTTC | CASSYSTASGAYNEQFF | TRBV6-2/TRBV6-3 | NA | TRBD2 | TRBJ2-1
TGTGCCAGCAGCGCTACTAGCGGGGACACAGATACGCAGTATTTT | CASSATSGDTDTQYF | TRBV7-2 | few | TRBD2 | TRBJ2-3
TGTGCCAGCAGCCCAACGGGTGATCAGCCCCAGCATTTT | CASSPTGDQPQHF | TRBV7-2 | many | NA | TRBJ1-5
TGTGCCAGCAGTTTGGGACCGGGCTCCGAGCAGTACTTC | CASSLGPGSEQYF | TRBV12-3/TRBV12-4 | many | NA | TRBJ2-7
TGCAGTGCTAGACCTCTCGACAGCCCCGCTGAAGCTTTCTTT | CSARPLDSPAEAFF | TRBV20-1 | many | NA | TRBJ1-1
TGTGCCAGCAGCGGGGGACAATCCGGGGAGCTGTTTTTT | CASSGGQSGELFF | TRBV9 | NA | NA | TRBJ2-2
TGTGCCAGCTCACCTGACAGAACTAGCAATGAGCAGTTCTTC | CASSPDRTSNEQFF | TRBV18 | NA | NA | TRBJ2-1
TGTGCCAGCGTAGGGGACAGAAATGAAAAACTGTTTTTT | CASVGDRNEKLFF | TRBV6-2/TRBV6-3 | once | TRBD1 | TRBJ1-4
TGCGCCAGCAGCCCCGGACAGGGCCTGTCGGACACCATATATTTT | CASSPGQGLSDTIYF | TRBV5-1 | NA | TRBD1 | TRBJ1-3
TGTGCCACCTCGGGACCGAACCTAAATGAGCAGTTCTTC | CATSGPNLNEQFF | TRBV28 | NA | NA | TRBJ2-1
TGCAGTGCTGCGGTAGCGGGGGGCCGGGATACGCAGTATTTT | CSAAVAGGRDTQYF | TRBV20-1 | few | TRBD2 | TRBJ2-3
TGCAGTGCTAGAAGGTCCCAGGGTTACAGTTATAATTCACCCCTCCACTTT | CSARRSQGYSYNSPLHF | TRBV20-1 | many | NA | TRBJ1-6
TGTGCCATCAAAGAGGGGTCGAACACCGGGGAGCTGTTTTTT | CAIKEGSNTGELFF | TRBV10-3 | many | NA | TRBJ2-2
TGTGCCAGCGGCGCCTTGCCGTCTGGAAACACCATATATTTT | CASGALPSGNTIYF | TRBV12-3/TRBV12-4 | few | NA | TRBJ1-3
TGCGCCAGCAGCGCCCCATCGGGAGAGACCCAGTACTTC | CASSAPSGETQYF | TRBV5-1 | NA | NA | TRBJ2-5
TGTGCCAGCTCACCTTTTCAGGGGGCGCCGATCACCGGTGAAAAACTGTTTTTT | CASSPFQGAPITGEKLFF | TRBV18 | NA | TRBD1 | TRBJ1-4
TGCGCCAGCAGTTTTTTAGATGCTATGAACACTGAAGCTTTCTTT | CASSFLDAMNTEAFF | TRBV5-1 | few | NA | TRBJ1-1
TGTGCCACCAGTGCCGCCCCCGGGACTAGCTCCTACGAGCAGTACTTC | CATSAAPGTSSYEQYF | TRBV24-1 | NA | TRBD2 | TRBJ2-7
TGTGCCAGCAGCTTAAGGGGGGGCCGGTACGAGCAGTACTTC | CASSLRGGRYEQYF | TRBV7-8 | few | NA | TRBJ2-7
TGCGCCAGCAGTGAAGGGAACACCGGGGAGCTGTTTTTT | CASSEGNTGELFF | TRBV10-2 | many | NA | TRBJ2-2
TGTGCCAGCAGCTTAGGGCGGTGGGCTGGGGCCAACGTCCTGACTTTC | CASSLGRWAGANVLTF | TRBV7-2 | NA | NA | TRBJ2-6
TGTGCCAGCAGTTTTTCTGGCGGGGGGCCGCCGCAGTATTTT | CASSFSGGGPPQYF | TRBV12-3/TRBV12-4 | many | TRBD2 | TRBJ2-3